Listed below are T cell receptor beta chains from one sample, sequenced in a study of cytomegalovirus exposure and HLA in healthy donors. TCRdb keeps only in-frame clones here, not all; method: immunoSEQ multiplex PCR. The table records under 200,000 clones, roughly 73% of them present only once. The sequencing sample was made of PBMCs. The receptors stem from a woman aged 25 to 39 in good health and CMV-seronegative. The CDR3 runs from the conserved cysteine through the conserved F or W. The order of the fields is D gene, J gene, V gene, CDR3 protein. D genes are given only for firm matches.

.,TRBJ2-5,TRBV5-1,CASSLRGLGETQYF
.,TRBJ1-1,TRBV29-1,CSVGGEQGIEEGEAFF
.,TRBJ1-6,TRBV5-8,CASSPLEISPLHF
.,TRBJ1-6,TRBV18,CASSPRRQDNSPLHF
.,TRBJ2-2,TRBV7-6,CASSLGGTGSTGELFF
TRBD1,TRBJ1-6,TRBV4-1,CASSQADRADSPLHF
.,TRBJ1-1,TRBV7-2,CASSYPTGGLNTEAFF
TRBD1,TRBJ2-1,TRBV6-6,CASSRPGQGRNEQFF
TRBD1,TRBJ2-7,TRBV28,CASSLWTGAYEQYF
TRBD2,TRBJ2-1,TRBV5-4,CASSLAIGGGYTNEQFF
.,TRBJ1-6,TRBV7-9,CASSLAGIWPLHF
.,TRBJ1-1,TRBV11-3,CASSLDCRQGRTEAFF
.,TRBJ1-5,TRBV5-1,CASSLGGPNQPQHF
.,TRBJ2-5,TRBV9,CASSVTGEETQYF
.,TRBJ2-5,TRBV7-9,CASSFPKDSSETQYF
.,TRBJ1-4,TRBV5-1,CASSLLPSATNEKLFF
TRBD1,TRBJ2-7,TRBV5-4,CASSFGTGAHEQYF
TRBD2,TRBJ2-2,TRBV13,CASSSSGYGPGELFF
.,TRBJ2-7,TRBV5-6,CASSLGAPYEQYF
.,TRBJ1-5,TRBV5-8,CASSTTSGKGPQHF
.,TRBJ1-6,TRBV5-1,CASSLEGGRPLHF
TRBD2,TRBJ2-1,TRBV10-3,CAISASSGGANEQFF
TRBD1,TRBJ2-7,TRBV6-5,CASKRDRDYEQYF
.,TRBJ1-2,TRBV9,CASSRLAGYGYTF
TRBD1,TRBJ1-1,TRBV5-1,CASSSGTGAMNTEAFF
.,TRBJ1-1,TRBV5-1,CASRGTDKAFF
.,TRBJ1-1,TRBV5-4,CASSFPLGGGTEAFF
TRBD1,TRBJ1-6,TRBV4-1,CASSQLFGQGAYDSPLHF
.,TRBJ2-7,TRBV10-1,CASSESMGLVWGDEQYF
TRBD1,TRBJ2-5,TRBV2,CASWDSYQETQYF
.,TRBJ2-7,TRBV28,CASSLRAYEQYF
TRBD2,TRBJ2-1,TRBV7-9,CASSSIVRGNEQFF
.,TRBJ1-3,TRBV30,CAWRTGSGNTIYF
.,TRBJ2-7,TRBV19,CASTLRVGSPYEQYF
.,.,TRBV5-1,CASSLAGTEIEQYF
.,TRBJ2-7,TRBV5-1,CASSLGQGGRGEQYF
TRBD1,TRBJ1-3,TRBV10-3,CAISDLTGVSLSGNTIYF
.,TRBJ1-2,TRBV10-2,CASSFQGGNYGYTF
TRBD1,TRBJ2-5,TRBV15,CATSIGQGQETQYF
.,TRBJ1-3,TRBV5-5,CASSLGSGGNTIYF
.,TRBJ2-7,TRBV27,CASSLSNRNSYEQYF
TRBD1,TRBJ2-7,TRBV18,CASSPSGQGYYEQYF
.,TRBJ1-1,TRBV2,CASSPQWTEAFF
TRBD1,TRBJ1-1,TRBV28,CASLGDRLVSEAFF
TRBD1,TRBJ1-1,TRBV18,CASSRGQGNTEAFF
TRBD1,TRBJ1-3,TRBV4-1,CASSTRDRGENTIYF
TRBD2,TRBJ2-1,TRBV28,CASSRGGTGNEQFF
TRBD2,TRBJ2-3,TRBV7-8,CASSLEAGGKADTQYF
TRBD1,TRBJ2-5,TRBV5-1,CASSPRTGRGQETQYF
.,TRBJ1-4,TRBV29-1,CSVGHLEKLFF
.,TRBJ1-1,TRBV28,CASSPSAGYTEAFF
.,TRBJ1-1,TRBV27,CASSLESKNTEAFF